The 6 T cell receptor beta chains given below trace back to one sample, sequenced in a study of shared clonotypes between healthy human individuals (dated by TCRdb to the early 2020s). Libraries came from the immunoSEQ multiplex PCR assay. As stored in TCRdb, this immuneACCESS dataset retains in-frame rearrangements with V and J assigned. A fraction of the clones does not appear; measured against another copy, unresolved V genes explain less than half of the discrepancy, and the remainder lacks a known reason. The sample table holds around 510,000 clones, of which 95% to 96% were seen once. Around 0.066% of the sample goes to the ten largest clones. Sequencing used naive CD4+ T cells sorted from blood. Per the publication, the cell subset or site label means: CD45RA+ positively selected. Source of these receptors: a woman in her thirties in good health.

J is TRBJ1-2 and V is TRBV6-5; D gene uncertain. In germline, CDR1 is MNHEY, CDR2 SVGAGI. Trimming pared 2 bases from V and 6 bases from J, leaving 4 bases between. The CDR3 sequence is 11 residues long. This chain's CDR3 is CASSYGNGYTF. CDR3 in DNA: TGTGCCAGCAGTTACGGGAATGGCTACACCTTC.

This chain uses TRBV6-6 with TRBJ2-5; D is perhaps TRBD1 (6 bases). The CDR3 has 13 amino acids. Per the germline V gene, CDR1 is MNHNY and CDR2 is SVGAGI (reference sequence). V shed 6 bases and J shed 5 bases, with 13 bases lying between them. CDR3 sequence: CASRFTGSETQYF. CDR3 bases: TGTGCCAGCAGGTTCACAGGGTCCGAGACCCAGTACTTC.

This clone was observed once. CDR3 region: CASSTGQVTDTQYF. In nucleotides, the CDR3 is TGTGCCAGCAGCACAGGACAGGTCACAGATACGCAGTATTTT. V usage is TRBV21-1 and J usage is TRBJ2-3; TRBD1, the D gene given by the table, was not confirmed from the DNA. TRBV21-1 corresponds to a pseudogene. The CDR3 length is 14 residues.

The chain carries TRBV5-4 and TRBJ2-1; 11 bases align to TRBD2. CDR1 SGHNT and CDR2 YYREEE come from the germline V gene (reference sequence). The CDR3 is 15 amino acids. The ends lost 4 bases at V and 2 bases at J; junction bases unmatched: 2. CDR3 DNA sequence: TGTGCCAGCAGCGCGGGACTAGCGGCCTACAATGAGCAGTTCTTC. Protein sequence: CASSAGLAAYNEQFF.

This rearrangement joins TRBV2 to TRBJ2-1, with 9 bases aligning to TRBD2. In germline, CDR1 is SNHLY, CDR2 FYNNEI. The J segment lost 5 bases and the V segment lost 7 bases, leaving 9 bases of the junction unmatched. CDR3 length: 15 amino acids. CDR3 DNA: TGTGCCAGCACCCGAAGCGGGAGGAGGAACAATGAGCAGTTCTTC. Translated: CASTRSGRRNNEQFF.

The chain uses TRBV7-2 and TRBJ2-2; D is possibly TRBD1 (6 bases). The CDR3 sequence is 16 residues long. CDR1 is SGHTA, CDR2 FQGNSA, per germline. The V end was cut by 3 bases, the J end by 4 bases, with 15 bases between. CDR3 DNA: TGTGCCAGCAGCTTTCTGACCAGGGGAGTCACCGGGGAGCTGTTTTTT. Protein: CASSFLTRGVTGELFF.